A single sample gave rise to the 5 T cell receptor beta chains below, sequenced in a study of blood T cell repertoires in COVID-19. The method was immunoSEQ multiplex PCR; TCRdb's version includes in-frame clones alone and lacks a portion of them. Here the sample spans approximately 250,000 clones, roughly 85% being singletons. The sequenced material came from peripheral blood. These receptor sequences come from a man aged 25-45 years who had recovered from COVID-19.

The chain couples TRBV5-1 to TRBJ2-7; D gene uncertain. The germline V gene has CDR1 SGHRS and CDR2 YFSETQ. The V and J ends lost 1 base and 7 bases respectively, with 6 bases between them. The CDR3 is made up of 11 amino acids. The CDR3 region is CASSLSSEQYF. CDR3 nucleotides: TGCGCCAGCAGCTTGTCCAGTGAGCAGTACTTC.

V usage is TRBV4-2 and J usage is TRBJ2-7; the match to TRBD1 covers 7 bases. The V and J ends lost 2 bases and 7 bases, in that order; junction bases with no gene match: 8. Germline V gene lookup returns CDR1 LGHNA and CDR2 YNFKEQ. The CDR3 is 14 residues long. The CDR3 DNA sequence: TGTGCCAGCAGCCAATTGACAGGGCGTAAAGAGCAGTACTTC. This sequence encodes CASSQLTGRKEQYF.

The CDR3 DNA sequence: TGCGCCAGCAGCTCCCAAACAGGGACCTACGAGCAGTACTTC. Its translation is CASSSQTGTYEQYF. The chain employs TRBV5-1 and TRBJ2-7; a weak D match, TRBD1 (6 bases). V lost 3 bases and J lost 2, with 12 bases in between. The CDR3 consists of 14 residues. Germline-derived CDR1 and CDR2 are SGHRS and YFSETQ.

The chain links TRBV6-5 to TRBJ2-1, with a tentative D call TRBD2 (7 bases). The CDR3 has 14 amino acids. Trimming left V 6 bases short and J 3 bases short, with 12 bases between. Germline V gene lookup returns CDR1 MNHEY and CDR2 SVGAGI. CDR3 sequence (DNA): TGTGCCAGCAGAGGGGGGAGGGTCTACAATGAGCAGTTCTTC. Translated: CASRGGRVYNEQFF.

About this clone: The junction departs from germline at one end; a sequencing error may be responsible. The rearrangement uses TRBV5-1 and TRBJ2-7; no clear D. There are 14 residues in the CDR3. In germline, CDR1 is SGHRS, CDR2 YFSETQ. The CDR3 spells CASSLERPSHEQYF. The CDR3 DNA is TGCGCCAGCAGCTTGGAGCGACCCTCCCACGAGCAGTACTTC. Using reference TRBV5-1 and TRBJ2-7 for the parts outside the CDR3, the full variable domain is KAGVTQTPRYLIKTRGQQVTLSCSPISGHRSVSWYQQTPGQGLQFLFEYFSETQRNKGNFPGRFSGRQFSNSRSEMNVSTLELGDSALYLCASSLERPSHEQYFGPGTRLTVT.